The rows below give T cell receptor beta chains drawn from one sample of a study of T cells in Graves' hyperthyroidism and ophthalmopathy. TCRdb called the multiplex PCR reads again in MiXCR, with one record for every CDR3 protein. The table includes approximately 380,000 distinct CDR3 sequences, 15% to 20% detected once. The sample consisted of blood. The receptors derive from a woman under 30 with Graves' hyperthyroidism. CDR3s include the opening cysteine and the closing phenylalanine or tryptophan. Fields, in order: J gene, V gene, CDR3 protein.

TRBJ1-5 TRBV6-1 CASSELMSGGPRDHF
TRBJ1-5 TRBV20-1 CSSGGQGSLNQPQHF
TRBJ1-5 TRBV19 CASSRSGAGQPQHF
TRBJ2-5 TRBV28 CASSLTQLETQYF
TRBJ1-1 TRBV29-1 CSVVGRVNTEAFF
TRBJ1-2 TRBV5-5 CASSLTGFEYGYTF
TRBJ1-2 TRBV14 CASSPPGRAIPDYTF
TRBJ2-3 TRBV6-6 CASSLRGQRTDTQYF
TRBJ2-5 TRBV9 CASSSDGGAPQETQYF
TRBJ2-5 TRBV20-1 CSAIKRIKETQYF
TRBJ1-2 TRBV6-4 CASRRGARGLRNYGYTF
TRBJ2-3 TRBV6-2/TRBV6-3 CASSLAGGPTDTQYF
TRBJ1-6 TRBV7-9 CASSLAARGSPLHF
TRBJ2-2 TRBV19 CAKEGEISGQPYTGELFF
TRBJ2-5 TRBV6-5 CASSYGREETQYF
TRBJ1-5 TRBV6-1 CASSEAQIRGNQPQHF
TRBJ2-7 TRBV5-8 CASAERGSYEQYF
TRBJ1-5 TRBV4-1 CASSQVWTGKDWPQHF
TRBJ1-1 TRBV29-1 CSVRGQMNTEAFF
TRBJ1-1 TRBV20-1 CSAGGGNTEAFF
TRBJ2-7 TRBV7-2 CASSFPDSLYEQYF
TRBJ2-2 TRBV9 CASSVDNRAGELFF
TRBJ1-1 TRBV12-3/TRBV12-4 CASSQPGQGFPEAFF
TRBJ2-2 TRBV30 CAWSVQGGAVTGELFF
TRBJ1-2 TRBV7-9 CASSMGVRNGYTF
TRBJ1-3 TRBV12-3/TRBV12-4 CASSVWSRSSGNTIYF
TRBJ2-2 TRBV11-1 CASSQIWMANTGELFF
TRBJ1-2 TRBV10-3 CAIRDLGVWENYGYTF
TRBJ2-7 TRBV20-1 CSARPITGGIYEQYF
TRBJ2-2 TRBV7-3 CASSLAPGLNTGELFF
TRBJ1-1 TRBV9 CASSVTGARNTEAFF
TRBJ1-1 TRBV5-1 CASIPGQGAGMNTEAFF
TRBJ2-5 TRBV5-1 CASSFGQWETQYF
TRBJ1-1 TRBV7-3 CASSLRGFDEAFF
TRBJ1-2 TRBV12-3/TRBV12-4 CASTLAGHYGYTF
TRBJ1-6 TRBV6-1 CASSEQTGANSPLHF
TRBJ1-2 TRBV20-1 CSARGGGSDYGYTF
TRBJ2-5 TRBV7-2 CASSSWSQETQYF
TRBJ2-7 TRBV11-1 CASSTASHEQYF
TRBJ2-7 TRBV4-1 CASSGLFSYEQYF
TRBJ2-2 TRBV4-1 CASSHPGEDRPGELFF
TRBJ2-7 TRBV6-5 CASSYGDSSYEQYF
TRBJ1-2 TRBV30 CAWRPRDRITYGYTF
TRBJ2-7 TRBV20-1 CSARRWDRASYEQYF
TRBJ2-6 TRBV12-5 CASGESLHVLTF
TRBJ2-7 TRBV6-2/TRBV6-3 CASSYLDRGLEQYF
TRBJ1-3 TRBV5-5 CASRRGSGNTIYF
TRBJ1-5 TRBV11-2 CASSFLGRQPQHF
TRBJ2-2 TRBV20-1 CSARPGVNTGELFF
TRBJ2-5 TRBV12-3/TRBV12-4 CASSLPRGATAGETQYF
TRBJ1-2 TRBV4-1 CASSQGMIIERGYTF
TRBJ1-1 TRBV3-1 CASSQTSPGGSTEAFF